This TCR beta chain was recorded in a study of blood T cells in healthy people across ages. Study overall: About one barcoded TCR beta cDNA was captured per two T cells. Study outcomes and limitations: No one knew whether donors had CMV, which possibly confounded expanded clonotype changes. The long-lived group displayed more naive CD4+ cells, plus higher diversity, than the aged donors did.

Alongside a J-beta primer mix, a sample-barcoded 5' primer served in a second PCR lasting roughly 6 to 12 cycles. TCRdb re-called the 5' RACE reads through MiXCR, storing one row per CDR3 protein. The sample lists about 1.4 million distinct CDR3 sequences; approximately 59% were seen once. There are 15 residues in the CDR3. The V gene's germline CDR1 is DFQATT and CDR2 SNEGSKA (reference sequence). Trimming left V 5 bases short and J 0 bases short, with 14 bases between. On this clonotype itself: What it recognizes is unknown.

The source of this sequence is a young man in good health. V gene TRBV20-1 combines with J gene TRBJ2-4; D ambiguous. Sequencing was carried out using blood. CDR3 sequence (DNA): TGCAGTGCTCCTAACGACTTACTAGCCAAAAACATTCAGTACTTC. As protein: CSAPNDLLAKNIQYF.